The clone carrying this T cell receptor (beta chain) was counted only a few times. The record originates from a study of blood T cells in healthy people across ages. The second PCR ran about 6 to 12 cycles with a sample-barcoded 5' primer and J-beta primers. MiXCR was run by TCRdb on the 5' RACE reads, yielding one entry per CDR3 protein. Among 270,000 or so distinct CDR3 sequences, 25% to 30% were seen once, and the ten largest hold 25% to 30%. Trimming took 0 bases from V and 1 from J; bases not matched to a gene: 4. The CDR3 is 16 amino acids. CDR1 and CDR2 (germline): SGDLS, YYNGEE. Material: blood. The rearrangement uses TRBV9 and TRBJ2-1; TRBD2 aligns across 7 bases. This clonotype was obtained from a woman between 70 and 85 years old in good health. CDR3 coding DNA: TGTGCCAGCAGCGTAGTAGCGGGTACTTCCTACAATGAGCAGTTCTTC. This codes for CASSVVAGTSYNEQFF.